Presented here are 32 T cell receptor beta chains from one specimen sequenced in a study of shared clonotypes between healthy human individuals. Assay used: immunoSEQ multiplex PCR; TCRdb lists only in-frame clones, some missing. The repertoire has approximately 500,000 clones, 75% to 80% of them found once; the top ten carry around 12%. Sequenced input: PBMCs. These receptors came from a woman aged 40-49 years in good health. Some clones in this sample may be carry-over from other donors' samples.

The V gene is TRBV7-3, the J gene TRBJ2-3, with 9 bases aligning to TRBD1. V shed 5 bases, J shed 2 bases, and the junction held 8 bases outside the gene matches. This CDR3 has 16 amino acids. Germline V gives CDR1 SGHTA, CDR2 FQGTGA. CDR3 bases: TGTGCCAGCAGCCCCGGAACAGGGGGCTACACAGATACGCAGTATTTT. Translating gives CASSPGTGGYTDTQYF.

The chain has TRBV5-6 and TRBJ1-2, with TRBD1 matching over 7 bases. From germline, CDR1 is SGHDT and CDR2 YYEEEE. The CDR3 length is 17 residues. V gave up 3 bases and J gave up 8 bases; unmatched junction bases: 19. CDR3 coding DNA: TGTGCCAGCAGCTGGGGCCCGGAGGGGGCGGGTATGGGAGGCTACACCTTC. Its protein is CASSWGPEGAGMGGYTF.

This clone was detected once. The chain is built from TRBV25-1 and TRBJ2-3; tentatively, D is TRBD2 (6 bases). V dropped 1 base and J dropped 4 bases, with 21 bases sitting between them. The CDR3 covers 18 residues. Germline values: CDR1 MGHDK, CDR2 SYGVNS. CDR3 nucleotides: TGTGCCAGCAGTGAATTTTCCCGTCCAGCGGAGGGCCCAGATACGCAGTATTTT. Its translation: CASSEFSRPAEGPDTQYF.

Ten or more counts support this clone. This chain connects TRBV23-1 to TRBJ1-1, with 9 bases fitting TRBD1. TRBV23-1 is noted as an ORF with a role that remains uncertain. This CDR3 region has 16 residues. With 0 bases clipped from V and 1 base from J, the junction kept 3 bases outside the gene matches. CDR3 in DNA: TGCGCCAGCAGTCAATCGGGGACAGGGAAGAACACTGAAGCTTTCTTT. As protein: CASSQSGTGKNTEAFF.

J is TRBJ2-5 and V is TRBV5-4, with D perhaps matching TRBD2 (6 bases). CDR1 and CDR2 (germline): SGHNT, YYREEE (reference sequence). CDR3 length: 15 amino acids. V gave up 3 bases and J gave up 5 bases, with 17 bases separating them. DNA for the CDR3: TGTGCCAGCAGCTCCACCGAGGAGGGTCTTGAGACCCAGTACTTC. This sequence encodes CASSSTEEGLETQYF.

The chain uses TRBV27 and TRBJ2-1; TRBD1 agrees at 8 bases. CDR1 is MNHEY and CDR2 is SMNVEV in the germline V gene (reference sequence). The CDR3 extends over 15 amino acids. V was pared by 5 bases and J by 5 bases, with 8 bases of the junction left unmatched. CDR3 coding DNA: TGTGCCAGCAGTACGCGACAGGGGTCCCACAATGAGCAGTTCTTC. Translating gives CASSTRQGSHNEQFF.

V usage is TRBV6-6 and J usage is TRBJ1-5; 9 bases fit TRBD1. This CDR3 contains 16 residues. Losses at the gene ends were 6 bases for V and 2 bases for J; bases not matched to a gene: 8. Germline V lookup: CDR1 MNHNY, CDR2 SVGAGI (reference sequence). CDR3 loop: CASSPTGGAGNQPQHF. CDR3 nucleotide sequence: TGTGCCAGCAGCCCTACAGGGGGCGCGGGCAATCAGCCCCAGCATTTT.

The V and J genes are TRBV6-5 and TRBJ2-7; D unclear. Between the trimmed V and J ends, which lost 4 bases and 2 bases, there was a span of 18 bases. Per germline, CDR1 MNHEY and CDR2 SVGAGI. The CDR3 consists of 16 residues. CDR3 sequence: CASSFLSPPDPYEQYF. The CDR3 coding sequence is TGTGCCAGCAGTTTTCTGTCCCCTCCGGACCCCTACGAGCAGTACTTC.

This chain links TRBV28 with TRBJ2-1, with 7 bases matching TRBD1. The CDR3 covers 13 residues. J gave up 9 bases and V 2 bases, and 4 bases lay outside the gene matches. Germline V CDR1 and CDR2: MDHEN, SYDVKM. The CDR3 sequence is CASSLGTAGEQFF. The DNA of the CDR3 is TGTGCCAGCAGTTTAGGGACAGCTGGTGAGCAGTTCTTC.

V is TRBV28 and J is TRBJ1-2; 7 nucleotides align to TRBD1. Germline V gives CDR1 MDHEN, CDR2 SYDVKM. The V and J ends lost 8 bases and 2 bases, in that order; junction bases with no gene match: 14. CDR3 length: 16 residues. The CDR3 DNA reads as TGTGCCAGCTCCTGGGGCAGGGGGAGTACGAACTATGGCTACACCTTC. Translation: CASSWGRGSTNYGYTF.

The V call is TRBV2, the J call TRBJ1-2; D uncertain. Germline CDR1 SNHLY, CDR2 FYNNEI. Trimming pared 1 base from V and 8 bases from J, leaving 8 bases between. CDR3 size: 12 residues. The CDR3 DNA is TGTGCCAGCAGTGAAGGACCGATGGGCTACACCTTC. Translated, it gives CASSEGPMGYTF.

The chain carries TRBV7-9 and TRBJ2-3; D tentatively fits TRBD1 or TRBD2 (5 bases each). Germline-derived CDR1 and CDR2 are SEHNR and FQNEAQ (reference sequence). CDR3 length: 16 residues. Trimming took 5 bases from V and 3 from J, leaving 18 bases between them. The DNA of the CDR3 is TGTGCCAGCAGCAGAGCTCGGGGCAGGGAGACAGATACGCAGTATTTT. Protein sequence: CASSRARGRETDTQYF.

In the case of this clone: A single base separates this from a much larger clone, so it may be a read error. The chain joins TRBV7-9 to TRBJ2-2, with 14 bases matching TRBD2. This CDR3 has 17 amino acids. Germline V gives CDR1 SEHNR, CDR2 FQNEAQ (reference sequence). This chain's CDR3 is CTSSRPGLAGVYGELFF. The CDR3 DNA follows: TGTACCAGCAGCCGACCGGGACTAGCGGGAGTTTACGGGGAGCTGTTTTTT.

The rearrangement links TRBV14 to TRBJ2-7; no clear D. CDR3 length equals 17 residues. The germline gives CDR1 SGHDN, CDR2 FVKESK. Trimming pared 1 base from V and 3 bases from J, leaving 19 bases between. CDR3 in amino acids: CASSQAESWEWDYEQYF. CDR3 nucleotides: TGTGCCAGCAGCCAAGCCGAGTCATGGGAATGGGACTACGAGCAGTACTTC.

The rearrangement joins TRBV27 to TRBJ1-4, with 8 bases that match TRBD1. The germline CDR1 and CDR2 sequences are MNHEY and SMNVEV (reference sequence). The CDR3 covers 16 residues. Losses at the gene ends were 6 bases for V and 2 bases for J; bases not matched to a gene: 8. The CDR3 loop is CASRAIYRGTNEKLFF. In nucleotides, the CDR3 is TGTGCCAGCAGGGCCATTTACAGGGGGACTAATGAAAAACTGTTTTTT. The whole variable domain, filled in from reference TRBV27 and TRBJ1-4, reads EAQVTQNPRYLITVTGKKLTVTCSQNMNHEYMSWYRQDPGLGLRQIYYSMNVEVTDKGDVPEGYKVSRKEKRNFPLILESPSPNQTSLYFCASRAIYRGTNEKLFFGSGTQLSVL.

The CDR3, as DNA: TGCGCCAGCAGCCAAGATCCCCAGGGAGGGATTACCTCTTACGAGCAGTACTTC. It specifies CASSQDPQGGITSYEQYF. The V gene is TRBV4-1, the J gene TRBJ2-7, with TRBD2 matching over 7 bases. This CDR3 is 18 amino acids long. V shed 0 bases, J shed 4 bases, and the junction held 15 bases outside the gene matches. Germline-derived CDR1 and CDR2 are MGHRA and YSYEKL.

The CDR3 DNA reads TGTGCCAGCAGTTCCGACAGAGATCAGCCCCAGCATTTT. Translating gives CASSSDRDQPQHF. The chain recombines TRBV6-5 with TRBJ1-5, with D possibly being TRBD1 (5 bases). V was clipped by 4 bases and J by 5 bases, with 9 bases between them. The CDR3 totals 13 residues. The germline CDR1 and CDR2 sequences are MNHEY and SVGAGI.

The chain is built from TRBV7-3 and TRBJ2-3; 10 nucleotides line up with TRBD2. The V and J ends lost 5 bases and 0 bases, in that order; junction bases with no gene match: 5. The V gene's germline CDR1 is SGHTA and CDR2 FQGTGA. The CDR3 covers 16 residues. CDR3 loop: CASSPLAGVSTDTQYF. In DNA, the CDR3 is TGTGCCAGCAGCCCTCTAGCGGGGGTCAGCACAGATACGCAGTATTTT.

This clone was seen a handful of times. The V and J genes are TRBV18 and TRBJ1-1; 9 nucleotides agree with TRBD1. With 3 bases clipped from V and 0 bases from J, the junction kept 2 bases outside the gene matches. The germline V gene encodes CDR1 KGHSH and CDR2 LQKENI. This CDR3 has 15 amino acids. The CDR3 nucleotides read TGTGCCAGCTCACCTGGGGACAGGGTGAACACTGAAGCTTTCTTT. This encodes CASSPGDRVNTEAFF. The whole variable domain, filled in from reference TRBV18 and TRBJ1-1, reads NAGVMQNPRHLVRRRGQEARLRCSPMKGHSHVYWYRQLPEEGLKFMVYLQKENIIDESGMPKERFSAEFPKEGPSILRIQQVVRGDSAAYFCASSPGDRVNTEAFFGQGTRLTVV.

The rearrangement links TRBV29-1 to TRBJ2-2, with a tentative D call TRBD2 (5 bases). CDR3 length equals 11 residues. Germline assignment: CDR1 SQVTM and CDR2 ANQGSEA. Trimming pared 6 bases from V and 7 bases from J, leaving 9 bases between. In DNA form, the CDR3 reads TGCAGCGTCGAACGGGGCGGGGAGCTGTTTTTT. Protein: CSVERGGELFF.

The chain uses TRBV9 and TRBJ2-1, with 8 bases fitting TRBD2. V was pared by 3 bases and J by 3 bases, with 8 bases of the junction left unmatched. The CDR3 spans 16 residues. CDR1 is SGDLS, CDR2 YYNGEE, per germline. The CDR3 DNA sequence: TGTGCCAGCAGCGCACTAGCGGCGGGAGTCTACAATGAGCAGTTCTTC. It codes for CASSALAAGVYNEQFF.

About this clone: The same CDR3 is also encoded by other DNA sequences in this sample. This chain joins TRBV5-4 and TRBJ1-1; TRBD1 aligns across 8 bases. CDR3 size: 14 residues. V was clipped by 4 bases and J by 1 base; unmatched bases: 3. CDR1 is SGHNT, CDR2 YYREEE, per germline (reference sequence). For the CDR3, the DNA is TGTGCCAGCAGCCTTGACAGGGGGAACACTGAAGCTTTCTTT. Translated: CASSLDRGNTEAFF.

The rearrangement uses TRBV4-2 and TRBJ2-7, with D unclear. The CDR3 length is 14 residues. V was trimmed by 4 bases and J by 0 bases, leaving 10 bases between them. The germline gives CDR1 LGHNA, CDR2 YNFKEQ. The CDR3 sequence is CASSLSQPSYEQYF. CDR3 DNA: TGTGCCAGCAGCCTCTCCCAGCCCTCCTACGAGCAGTACTTC.

A note on this clone: Given a much more abundant clone one base away, this may be a read error. The V call is TRBV7-8, the J call TRBJ2-5; D remains ambiguous. Germline values: CDR1 SGHVS, CDR2 FQNEAQ. V was shortened by 1 base and J by 4 bases, with 19 bases between the two germline ends. This CDR3 spans 17 amino acids. CDR3 in DNA: TGTGCCAGCAGCTTAGTCTCGGGTGAGTTGAGAGGAGAGACCCAGTACTTC. Its translation: CASSLVSGELRGETQYF. Full variable domain (remainder filled in from reference TRBV7-8 and TRBJ2-5): GAGVSQSPRYKVAKRGQDVALRCDPISGHVSLFWYQQALGQGPEFLTYFQNEAQLDKSGLPSDRFFAERPEGSVSTLKIQRTQQEDSAVYLCASSLVSGELRGETQYFGPGTRLLVL.

The chain recombines TRBV30 with TRBJ2-2; a weak D match, TRBD2 (5 bases). The CDR3 totals 17 residues. CDR1 is GTSNPN, CDR2 SVGIG, per germline (reference sequence). V shed 0 bases and J shed 0 bases, with 14 bases lying between them. The CDR3 DNA is TGTGCCTGGAGTGTATGGGGAGCGGCCGCGAACACCGGGGAGCTGTTTTTT. This encodes CAWSVWGAAANTGELFF. Filled out from reference TRBV30 and TRBJ2-2, the complete variable domain reads SQTIHQWPATLVQPVGSPLSLECTVEGTSNPNLYWYRQAAGRGLQLLFYSVGIGQISSEVPQNLSASRPQDRQFILSSKKLLLSDSGFYLCAWSVWGAAANTGELFFGEGSRLTVL.

The chain links TRBV6-5 to TRBJ2-5; TRBD2 matches at 7 bases. The last part of the DNA fits TRBJ2-7 better; the J call may be wrong. CDR1 is MNHEY and CDR2 is SVGAGI in the germline V gene. The CDR3 loop spans 13 amino acids. CDR3 DNA sequence: TGTGCCACCCTTAACGGGAGGCCATGCGAGCAGTACTTC. It codes for CATLNGRPCEQYF.

V is TRBV7-2 and J is TRBJ2-1, with TRBD2 identical over 8 bases. The CDR3 spans 14 residues. Looked up from germline, CDR1 is SGHTA and CDR2 is FQGNSA. V shed 5 bases and J 9 bases; nucleotides not matched to a gene: 9. CDR3 coding DNA: TGTGCCAGCAGCCCCTACCGGGGGGGGATTGAGCAGTTCTTC. Encoded protein: CASSPYRGGIEQFF. The whole variable domain, filled in from reference TRBV7-2 and TRBJ2-1, reads GAGVSQSPSNKVTEKGKDVELRCDPISGHTALYWYRQSLGQGLEFLIYFQGNSAPDKSGLPSDRFSAERTGGSVSTLTIQRTQQEDSAVYLCASSPYRGGIEQFFGPGTRLTVL.

This chain links TRBV5-5 with TRBJ1-4; 10 nucleotides align to TRBD1. The CDR3 sequence is 15 residues long. The germline V gene has CDR1 SGHKS and CDR2 YYEKEE (reference sequence). V shed 0 bases, J shed 6 bases, and the junction held 2 bases outside the gene matches. CDR3 residues: CASSLEGQGYEKLFF. CDR3 nucleotide sequence: TGTGCCAGCAGCTTGGAGGGACAGGGGTATGAAAAACTGTTTTTT. Filled out from reference TRBV5-5 and TRBJ1-4, the complete variable domain reads DAGVTQSPTHLIKTRGQQVTLRCSPISGHKSVSWYQQVLGQGPQFIFQYYEKEERGRGNFPDRFSARQFPNYSSELNVNALLLGDSALYLCASSLEGQGYEKLFFGSGTQLSVL.

The genes are TRBV19 and TRBJ1-5, with a tentative D call TRBD1 (6 bases). The germline V and J ends were trimmed by 9 bases and 5 bases, with 14 bases remaining between them. Per the germline V gene, CDR1 is LNHDA and CDR2 is SQIVND (reference sequence). The CDR3 is 13 residues long. The CDR3 DNA sequence: TGTGCCAGCGGAGGGGGTGCGGATCAGCCCCAGCATTTT. This translates into CASGGGADQPQHF.

This chain links TRBV29-1 with TRBJ2-3; D is unresolved. With 5 bases removed from V and 6 bases from J, the gap between germline ends came to 12 bases. The CDR3 sequence is 12 residues long. Germline V CDR1 and CDR2: SQVTM, ANQGSEA. CDR3: CSVTSLRDTQYF. In DNA, the CDR3 is TGCAGCGTTACCTCTCTTCGCGATACGCAGTATTTT.

The rearrangement uses TRBV6-5 and TRBJ2-6; the D is unclear. Germline V gives CDR1 MNHEY, CDR2 SVGAGI. There are 14 residues in the CDR3. Trimming took 4 bases from V and 3 from J, leaving 7 bases between them. The CDR3 protein is CASSSAVGANVLTF. CDR3 coding DNA: TGTGCCAGCAGTTCCGCCGTTGGGGCCAACGTCCTGACTTTC.

The gene calls are TRBV28 and TRBJ2-7; D call uncertain. The V gene lost 9 bases and the J gene lost 0 bases, with 15 bases spanning the gap. Per germline, CDR1 MDHEN and CDR2 SYDVKM. The CDR3 is 14 amino acids. DNA of the CDR3: TGTGCCAGTTCTTACGGATCCCTCTCCTACGAGCAGTACTTC. It encodes CASSYGSLSYEQYF.